This T cell receptor (beta chain) derives from a study of T cell responses to AZD1222 COVID-19 vaccine. General observations from the study: Baseline antibody screening turned up just six or seven seropositive AZD1222 recipients. Clonal diversity was possibly underestimated; the donors were predominantly white British and more often female.

This CDR3 has 15 residues. V gave up 0 bases and J gave up 3 bases, with 12 bases separating them. Germline V gene sequence: CDR1 SGHDT, CDR2 YYEEEE. The table came from immunoSEQ multiplex PCR; TCRdb's copy has only in-frame clones and leaves some out. The table shows about 89,000 clones, with 91% occurring only once. About this clone itself: The antigen is undetermined.

V gene TRBV5-6 combines with J gene TRBJ1-1; D remains ambiguous. The sequenced sample was peripheral blood, obtained on day 0 of MenACWY control vaccination. The source of this sequence is an adult in good health. The CDR3 here is CASSLEVAVHTEAFF. CDR3 nucleotide sequence: TGTGCCAGCAGCTTGGAGGTGGCAGTGCACACTGAAGCTTTCTTT.